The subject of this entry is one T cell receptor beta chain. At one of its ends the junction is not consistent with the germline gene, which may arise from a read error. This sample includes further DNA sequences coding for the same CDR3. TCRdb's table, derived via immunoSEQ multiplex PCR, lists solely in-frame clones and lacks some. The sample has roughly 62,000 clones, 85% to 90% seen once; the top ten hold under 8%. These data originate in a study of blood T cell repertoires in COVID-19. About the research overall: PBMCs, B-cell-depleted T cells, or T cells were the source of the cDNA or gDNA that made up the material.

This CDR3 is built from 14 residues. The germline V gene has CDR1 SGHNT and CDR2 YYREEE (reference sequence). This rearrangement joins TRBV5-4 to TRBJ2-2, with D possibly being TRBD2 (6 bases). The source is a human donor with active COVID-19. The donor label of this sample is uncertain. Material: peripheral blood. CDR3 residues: CASSVDPRGGELFF. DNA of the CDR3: TGTGCCAGCAGCGTAGACCCTCGGGGCGGGGAACTGTTTTTT.